One sample yielded the 17 T cell receptor beta chains listed below, sequenced in a study of neurological immune-mediated disorders. TCRdb re-called the 5' RACE reads with MiXCR, one entry per CDR3 protein. The table records more than 30,000 distinct CDR3 sequences, about 12% of them present only once. Time point: longitudinal time-point 2. The sequenced material came from PBMCs. The receptors come from a woman between 35 and 50 years old in good health.

This clonotype occurred many times. The rearrangement links TRBV5-1 to TRBJ2-1; possibly TRBD2 for D (6 bases). CDR3 length: 17 amino acids. Looked up from germline, CDR1 is SGHRS and CDR2 is YFSETQ. Trimming took off 4 bases at V and 7 bases at J, with 24 bases between the two ends. The CDR3 loop reads CASSLQLGGVIGNEQFF. The CDR3 bases are TGCGCCAGCAGCCTACAATTAGGCGGGGTAATTGGAAATGAGCAGTTCTTC.

This clonotype has a count of ten or more. The genes are TRBV5-1 and TRBJ2-1, with 10 bases fitting TRBD2. The V segment lost 0 bases and the J segment 4 bases; nucleotides outside the gene matches: 4. CDR3 size: 16 residues. Germline CDR1 reads SGHRS; CDR2 reads YFSETQ. This CDR3 reads CASSLVASGGYNEQFF. DNA for the CDR3: TGCGCCAGCAGCTTGGTCGCTAGCGGGGGTTACAATGAGCAGTTCTTC.

This clonotype came up many times. CDR3 amino acids: CATSPGGVAYNEQFF. CDR3 sequence (DNA): TGTGCCACCAGTCCTGGGGGAGTGGCCTACAATGAGCAGTTCTTC. The rearrangement uses TRBV24-1 and TRBJ2-1; either TRBD1 or TRBD2 may fit D (5 bases each). Germline V gene sequence: CDR1 KGHDR, CDR2 SFDVKD. Deletions cut 6 bases from V and 2 bases from J, with 13 bases between. This CDR3 contains 15 residues.

This clonotype ranks as medium-sized. The rearrangement links TRBV4-1 to TRBJ1-2, with 9 bases matching TRBD1. The germline gives CDR1 MGHRA, CDR2 YSYEKL. The CDR3 extends over 16 amino acids. Germline trimming cut 2 bases from V and 6 bases from J; bases unmatched to any gene: 10. The CDR3 spells CASSQRGTGRIDGYTF. CDR3 nucleotide sequence: TGCGCCAGCAGCCAAAGGGGGACAGGGCGAATTGATGGCTACACCTTC.

This clonotype was detected many times. The chain couples TRBV20-1 to TRBJ1-1; no firm D call. The germline gives CDR1 DFQATT, CDR2 SNEGSKA (reference sequence). Trimming pared 2 bases from V and 6 bases from J, leaving 16 bases between. The CDR3 covers 14 residues. The CDR3, as DNA: TGCAGTGCTAGATCGGACCGAACCGGGGCTGAAGCTTTCTTT. It translates to CSARSDRTGAEAFF.

The chain uses TRBV3-1 and TRBJ2-1; D is unresolved. The germline gives CDR1 LGHDT, CDR2 YNNKEL (reference sequence). This CDR3 contains 15 residues. V dropped 4 bases and J dropped 6 bases, with 16 bases sitting between them. CDR3 protein: CASSPAQRHFNEQFF. Written as DNA, the CDR3 is TGTGCCAGCAGCCCCGCCCAGAGACATTTCAATGAGCAGTTCTTC.

Ten or more counts support this clonotype. The V and J genes are TRBV4-2 and TRBJ1-2; the D is unclear. The V gene's germline CDR1 is LGHNA and CDR2 YNFKEQ. Trimming removed 4 bases at V and 6 bases at J, with 21 bases between. The CDR3 totals 16 residues. The CDR3, as DNA: TGTGCCAGCAGCCCCACTTCATCCACGAGACGGGATGGCTACACCTTC. Translating gives CASSPTSSTRRDGYTF.

This clonotype has a count of ten or more. The genes are TRBV7-2 and TRBJ2-3; no reliable D call. CDR1 and CDR2 from the germline V gene are SGHTA and FQGNSA. This CDR3 comprises 12 residues. Trimming removed 4 bases at V and 0 bases at J, with 2 bases between. CDR3: CASSWSTDTQYF. The CDR3 region has the DNA TGTGCCAGCAGCTGGAGCACAGATACGCAGTATTTT.

This clonotype was seen repeatedly, ten times or more. This chain uses TRBV30 with TRBJ1-1, with D uncertain. Germline lookup yields CDR1 GTSNPN and CDR2 SVGIG (reference sequence). The CDR3 loop spans 13 amino acids. The V end lost 1 base, the J end lost 2 bases, and 8 bases lay between the germline ends. The CDR3 is CAWSGGRNTEAFF. The DNA of the CDR3 is TGTGCCTGGAGTGGAGGCCGCAACACTGAAGCTTTCTTT.

This clonotype is labeled medium-sized. V and J are TRBV25-1 and TRBJ2-1; 7 positions agree with TRBD2. The CDR3 sequence is 14 residues long. Losses at the gene ends were 3 bases for V and 10 bases for J; bases not matched to a gene: 9. Germline V lookup: CDR1 MGHDK, CDR2 SYGVNS. The CDR3 nucleotides are TGTGCCAGCAGTGAGCGGGAGAGAGCGACCGAGCAGTTCTTC. Protein: CASSERERATEQFF. Full variable domain (remainder filled in from reference TRBV25-1 and TRBJ2-1): EADIYQTPRYLVIGTGKKITLECSQTMGHDKMYWYQQDPGMELHLIHYSYGVNSTEKGDLSSESTVSRIRTEHFPLTLESARPSHTSQYLCASSERERATEQFFGPGTRLTVL.

The chain couples TRBV14 to TRBJ2-1, with 7 bases aligning to TRBD2. Germline V gives CDR1 SGHDN, CDR2 FVKESK. The CDR3 contains 16 residues. J was trimmed by 8 bases and V by 0 bases; bases with no gene match: 10. DNA for the CDR3: TGTGCCAGCAGCCAAGAAAGGGGCGGGAGTAACTATGAGCAGTTCTTC. It translates to CASSQERGGSNYEQFF.

There are many counts of this clonotype. The chain is built from TRBV11-3 and TRBJ2-7; 8 bases line up with TRBD1. J was trimmed by 3 bases and V by 4 bases; bases with no gene match: 5. The germline gives CDR1 SGHNT, CDR2 YENEEA. The CDR3 covers 14 residues. The CDR3 reads CASSSGTGFYEQYF. In DNA, the CDR3 is TGTGCCAGCAGCTCCGGGACAGGCTTCTACGAGCAGTACTTC.

This clonotype was counted many times. DNA of the CDR3: TGCGCCAGCAGCCAAGATACAGACTGGGGCGGGTCGAACACTGAAGCTTTCTTT. Its protein product is CASSQDTDWGGSNTEAFF. The chain links TRBV4-3 to TRBJ1-1; D is perhaps TRBD1 (5 bases). V lost 0 bases and J 1 base, leaving 18 bases between the germline ends. The CDR3 is 18 amino acids. Germline V gene sequence: CDR1 LGHNA, CDR2 YSLEER.

This clonotype was detected ten times or more. The chain combines TRBV20-1 with TRBJ2-3; 9 positions match TRBD1. This CDR3 region has 14 residues. The J segment lost 3 bases and the V segment lost 6 bases, leaving 7 bases of the junction unmatched. Looked up from germline, CDR1 is DFQATT and CDR2 is SNEGSKA (reference sequence). The CDR3 loop reads CSAPRDRETDTQYF. For the CDR3, the DNA is TGCAGTGCACCCAGGGACAGGGAGACAGATACGCAGTATTTT.

The chain combines TRBV5-1 with TRBJ2-1; TRBD2 aligns across 7 bases. Germline lookup yields CDR1 SGHRS and CDR2 YFSETQ. The J segment lost 0 bases and the V segment lost 4 bases, leaving 4 bases of the junction unmatched. CDR3 length: 15 amino acids. The CDR3 region is CASSPTSFSYNEQFF. DNA of the CDR3: TGCGCCAGCAGCCCGACTAGCTTCTCCTACAATGAGCAGTTCTTC.

This clonotype was seen ten or more times. The rearrangement joins TRBV3-1 to TRBJ1-2; 8 bases agree with TRBD1. This CDR3 comprises 13 residues. V shed 4 bases, J shed 6 bases, and the junction held 4 bases outside the gene matches. CDR1 is LGHDT, CDR2 YNNKEL, per germline (reference sequence). The CDR3 region has the DNA TGTGCCAGCAGCCGAGGACAGGGAGATGGCTACACCTTC. Translating it yields CASSRGQGDGYTF. The complete variable domain, with remaining parts taken from reference TRBV3-1 and TRBJ1-2, reads DTAVSQTPKYLVTQMGNDKSIKCEQNLGHDTMYWYKQDSKKFLKIMFSYNNKELIINETVPNRFSPKSPDKAHLNLHINSLELGDSAVYFCASSRGQGDGYTFGSGTRLTVV.

This clonotype was seen repeatedly, ten times or more. This chain connects TRBV20-1 to TRBJ2-3; 12 nucleotides align to TRBD2. J lost 6 bases, V lost 1 base, and 8 bases had no gene match. Looked up from germline, CDR1 is DFQATT and CDR2 is SNEGSKA (reference sequence). CDR3 length: 16 residues. The CDR3, as DNA: TGCAGTGCTAGAGGGGCTAGCGGGGGGGCCAGGGATACGCAGTATTTT. Amino acid sequence: CSARGASGGARDTQYF.